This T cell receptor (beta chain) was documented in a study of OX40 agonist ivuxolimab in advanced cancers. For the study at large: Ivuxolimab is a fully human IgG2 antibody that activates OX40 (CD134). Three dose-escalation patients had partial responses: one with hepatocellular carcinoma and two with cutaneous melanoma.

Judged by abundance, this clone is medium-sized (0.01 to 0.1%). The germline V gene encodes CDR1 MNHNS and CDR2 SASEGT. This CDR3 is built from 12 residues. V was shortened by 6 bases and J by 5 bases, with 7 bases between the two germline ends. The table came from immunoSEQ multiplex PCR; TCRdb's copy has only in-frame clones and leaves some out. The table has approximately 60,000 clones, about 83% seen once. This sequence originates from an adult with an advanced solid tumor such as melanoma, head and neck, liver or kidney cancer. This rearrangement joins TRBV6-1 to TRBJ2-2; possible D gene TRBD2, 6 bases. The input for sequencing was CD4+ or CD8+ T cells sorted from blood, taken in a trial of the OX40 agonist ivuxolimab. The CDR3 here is CASSLATGELFF. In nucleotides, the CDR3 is TGTGCCAGCAGCCTAGCGACCGGGGAGCTGTTTTTT.